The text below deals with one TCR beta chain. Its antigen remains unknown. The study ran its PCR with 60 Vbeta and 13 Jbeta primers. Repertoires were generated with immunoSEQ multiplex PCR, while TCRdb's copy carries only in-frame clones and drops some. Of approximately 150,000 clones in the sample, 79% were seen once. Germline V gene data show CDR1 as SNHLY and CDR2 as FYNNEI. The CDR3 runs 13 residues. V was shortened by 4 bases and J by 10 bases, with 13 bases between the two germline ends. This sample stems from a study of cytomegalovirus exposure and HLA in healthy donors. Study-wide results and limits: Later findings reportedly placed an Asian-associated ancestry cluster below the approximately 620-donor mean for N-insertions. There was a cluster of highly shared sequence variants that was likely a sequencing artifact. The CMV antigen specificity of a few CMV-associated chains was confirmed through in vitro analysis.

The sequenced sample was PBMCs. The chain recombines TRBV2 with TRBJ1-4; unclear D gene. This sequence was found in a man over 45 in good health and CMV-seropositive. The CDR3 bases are TGTGCCAGCAGTGGGCAGTCAACGGGAAAACTGTTTTTT. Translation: CASSGQSTGKLFF.